This record looks at one T cell receptor beta chain sequence and its context. What it binds is unknown. The CDR3 is 15 amino acids. The V segment lost 6 bases and the J segment 4 bases; nucleotides outside the gene matches: 11. Germline CDR1 is MNHEY and CDR2 is SVGAGI. The record originates from a study of beta chain features in type 1 diabetes. General observations from the study: Within patients, naive, central memory and Treg TCRB repertoires seemed more similar than within healthy donors.

All of the isolated RNA was reverse transcribed, so expressed TCRB transcripts were sequenced. Assay used: immunoSEQ multiplex PCR; TCRdb lists only in-frame clones, some missing. The table shows around 320,000 clones, with approximately 14% occurring only once. Material: central memory CD4+ T cells from blood. The chain links TRBV6-5 to TRBJ2-5, with 7 bases aligning to TRBD2. This sequence was found in a man aged 25 to 45 in good health. The CDR3, as DNA: TGTGCCAGCAGGGCGGGACTACAGCGGGGAGAGACCCAGTACTTC. This codes for CASRAGLQRGETQYF.